The 11 T cell receptor beta chains given below trace back to one sample, sequenced in a study of vaccination and CD4 T cells after COVID-19. Treatment of the sample: roughly 10-day PBMC culture with coronavirus spike peptide pools or control peptides (ViraFEST assay). An Oncomine TCR Beta short-read assay was used to sequence the DNA from cultured CD4+ T cells. MiXCR was run by TCRdb on the PCR reads, yielding one entry per CDR3 protein. There are roughly 14,000 distinct CDR3 sequences in the sample; about three fifths occur only once, and roughly 17% lies in the top ten. The antigens for these receptors are not known. Sequencing used CD4+ T cells from blood, cultured in vitro. The receptors derive from a human donor who had recovered from COVID-19.

This clonotype was counted between two and nine times. This chain uses TRBV30 with TRBJ1-2; possible D gene TRBD1, 6 bases. The germline V gene encodes CDR1 GTSNPN and CDR2 SVGIG (reference sequence). The CDR3 loop spans 13 amino acids. V lost 0 bases, J lost 4 bases, and 9 bases lay in between. The DNA for the CDR3 is TGTGCCTGGAGTGTCCAGGGGTCCTATGGCTACACCTTC. This encodes CAWSVQGSYGYTF.

This chain links TRBV7-9 with TRBJ2-1, with 8 bases that match TRBD2. The CDR3 spans 15 residues. Germline V lookup: CDR1 SEHNR, CDR2 FQNEAQ (reference sequence). The trim removed 5 bases at V and 4 bases at J, leaving 7 bases unmatched. The CDR3 reads CASSGRLANYNEQFF. CDR3 nucleotides: TGTGCCAGCAGCGGAAGACTAGCGAATTACAATGAGCAGTTCTTC. Complete variable domain (other parts from reference TRBV7-9 and TRBJ2-1): DTGVSQNPRHKITKRGQNVTFRCDPISEHNRLYWYRQTLGQGPEFLTYFQNEAQLEKSRLLSDRFSAERPKGSFSTLEIQRTEQGDSAMYLCASSGRLANYNEQFFGPGTRLTVL.

The V gene is TRBV12-3 or TRBV12-4, the J gene TRBJ2-7; D is possibly TRBD2 (6 bases). Trimming removed 5 bases from V and 0 bases from J, with 17 bases in between. CDR3 length: 16 residues. CDR3 sequence (DNA): TGTGCCAGCAGTGCCCTTTTGAGCGGGTCCTCCTACGAGCAGTACTTC. Encoded protein: CASSALLSGSSYEQYF.

V gene TRBV7-8 combines with J gene TRBJ2-5, with D tentatively TRBD1 (5 bases). Looked up from germline, CDR1 is SGHVS and CDR2 is FQNEAQ. This CDR3 contains 14 residues. The V gene lost 8 bases and the J gene lost 2 bases, with 15 bases spanning the gap. The CDR3 DNA sequence: TGTGCCAGCTGCGTGGGGCTTAAACAAGAGACCCAGTACTTC. As protein: CASCVGLKQETQYF.

The V call is TRBV6-1, the J call TRBJ1-1; the match to TRBD1 covers 7 bases. Germline-derived CDR1 and CDR2 are MNHNS and SASEGT. J was trimmed by 6 bases and V by 6 bases; bases with no gene match: 4. The CDR3 sequence is 12 residues long. CDR3 sequence reads: CASSQTGSEAFF. The CDR3 coding sequence is TGTGCCAGCAGCCAGACAGGGTCTGAAGCTTTCTTT.

The J gene is TRBJ2-7, the V gene TRBV6-5; D call uncertain. The V end was cut by 0 bases, the J end by 3 bases, with 15 bases between. Per germline, CDR1 MNHEY and CDR2 SVGAGI. The CDR3 runs to 16 residues. The CDR3 region is CASSYSGSLKGYEQYF. Here the CDR3 DNA reads TGTGCCAGCAGTTACTCGGGCTCCTTGAAGGGCTACGAGCAGTACTTC.

The rearrangement joins TRBV6-1 to TRBJ2-3, with 9 bases that match TRBD1. This CDR3 is built from 16 residues. The J segment lost 3 bases and the V segment lost 3 bases, leaving 7 bases of the junction unmatched. Germline values: CDR1 MNHNS, CDR2 SASEGT. CDR3 residues: CASSDRTGVETDTQYF. DNA of the CDR3: TGTGCCAGCAGTGATCGGACAGGGGTAGAGACAGATACGCAGTATTTT.

The chain is built from TRBV5-1 and TRBJ2-1; 13 bases align to TRBD2. V was pared by 3 bases and J by 8 bases, with 5 bases of the junction left unmatched. The CDR3 spans 15 residues. Germline V gene lookup returns CDR1 SGHRS and CDR2 YFSETQ. The CDR3 here is CASSWTSGSIDEQFF. In DNA, the CDR3 is TGCGCCAGCAGCTGGACTAGCGGGAGTATCGATGAGCAGTTCTTC.

The CDR3: CASSLLAGPYNEQFF. In DNA, the CDR3 is TGTGCCAGCAGCTTATTAGCGGGCCCCTACAATGAGCAGTTCTTC. The V and J genes are TRBV7-7 and TRBJ2-1; 7 bases are a match to TRBD2. V lost 2 bases, J lost 2 bases, and 3 bases stayed unmatched. Germline values: CDR1 SSHAT, CDR2 FNYEAQ (reference sequence). The CDR3 is made up of 15 amino acids.

The chain has TRBV15 and TRBJ1-5; the match to TRBD1 covers 9 bases. CDR3 length: 16 amino acids. The germline V gene has CDR1 LNHNV and CDR2 YYDKDF (reference sequence). V gave up 0 bases and J gave up 4 bases; unmatched junction bases: 4. CDR3 DNA: TGTGCCACCAGCAGAGAGACAGGGGGGGGGAATCAGCCCCAGCATTTT. It codes for CATSRETGGGNQPQHF.

In nucleotides, the CDR3 is TGTGCCAGCAGTCCGGCAGGCCAGTATAATTCACCCCTCCACTTT. Translation: CASSPAGQYNSPLHF. V and J are TRBV28 and TRBJ1-6; D unresolved. Germline V gene data show CDR1 as MDHEN and CDR2 as SYDVKM. This CDR3 contains 15 residues. Trimming removed 5 bases at V and 4 bases at J, with 12 bases between.